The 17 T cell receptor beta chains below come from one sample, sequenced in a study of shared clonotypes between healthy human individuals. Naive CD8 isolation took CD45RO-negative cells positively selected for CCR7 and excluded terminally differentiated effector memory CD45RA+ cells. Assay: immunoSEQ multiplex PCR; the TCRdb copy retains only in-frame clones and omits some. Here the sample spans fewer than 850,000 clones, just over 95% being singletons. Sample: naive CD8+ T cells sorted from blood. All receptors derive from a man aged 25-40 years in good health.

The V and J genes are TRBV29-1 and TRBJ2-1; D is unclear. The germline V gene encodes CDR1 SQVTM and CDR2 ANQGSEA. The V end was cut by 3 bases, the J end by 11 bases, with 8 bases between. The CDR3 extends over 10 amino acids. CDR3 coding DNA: TGCAGCGTTGATCATGGTAAGCAGTTCTTC. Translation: CSVDHGKQFF.

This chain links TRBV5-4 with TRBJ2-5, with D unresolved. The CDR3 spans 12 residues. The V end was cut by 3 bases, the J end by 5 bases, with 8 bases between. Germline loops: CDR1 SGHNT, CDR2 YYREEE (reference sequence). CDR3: CASSYPEETQYF. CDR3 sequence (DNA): TGTGCCAGCAGCTACCCGGAGGAGACCCAGTACTTC.

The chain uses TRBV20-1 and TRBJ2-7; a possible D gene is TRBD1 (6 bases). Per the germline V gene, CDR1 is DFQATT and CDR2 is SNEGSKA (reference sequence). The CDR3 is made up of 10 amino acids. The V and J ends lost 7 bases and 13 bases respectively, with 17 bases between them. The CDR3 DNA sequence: TGCAGTGTCGCACAGGGAAGGGAATACTTC. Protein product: CSVAQGREYF.

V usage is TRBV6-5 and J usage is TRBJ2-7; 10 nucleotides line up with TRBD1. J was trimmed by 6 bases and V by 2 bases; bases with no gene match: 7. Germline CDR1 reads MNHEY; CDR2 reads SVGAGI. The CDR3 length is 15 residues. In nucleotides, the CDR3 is TGTGCCAGCAGTTACGGGACAGGGGCCCAACGCGAGCAGTACTTC. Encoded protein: CASSYGTGAQREQYF.

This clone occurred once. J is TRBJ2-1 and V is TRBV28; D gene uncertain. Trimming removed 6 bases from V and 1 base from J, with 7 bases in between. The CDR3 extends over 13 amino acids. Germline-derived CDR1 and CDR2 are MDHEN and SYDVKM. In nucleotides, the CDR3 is TGTGCCAGCAGCATTAGTTCCTACAATGAGCAGTTCTTC. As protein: CASSISSYNEQFF.

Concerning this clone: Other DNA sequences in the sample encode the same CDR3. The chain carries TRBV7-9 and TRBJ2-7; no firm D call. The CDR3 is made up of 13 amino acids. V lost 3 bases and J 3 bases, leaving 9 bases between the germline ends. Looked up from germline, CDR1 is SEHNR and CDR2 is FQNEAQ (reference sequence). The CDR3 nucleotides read TGTGCCAGCAGCTTGGGGTCAGGCTACGAGCAGTACTTC. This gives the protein CASSLGSGYEQYF.

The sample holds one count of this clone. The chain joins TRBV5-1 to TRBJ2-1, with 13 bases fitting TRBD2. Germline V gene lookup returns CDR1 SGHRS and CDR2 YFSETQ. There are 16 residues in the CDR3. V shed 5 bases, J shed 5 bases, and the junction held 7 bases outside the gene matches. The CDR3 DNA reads TGCGCCAGCAGTCGATGGACTAGCGGGAGTGACAATGAGCAGTTCTTC. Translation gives CASSRWTSGSDNEQFF.

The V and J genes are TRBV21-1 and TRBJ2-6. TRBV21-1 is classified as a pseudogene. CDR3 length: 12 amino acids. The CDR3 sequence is CASSTGANVLTF. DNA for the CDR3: TGTGCCAGCAGCACCGGGGCCAACGTCCTGACTTTC.

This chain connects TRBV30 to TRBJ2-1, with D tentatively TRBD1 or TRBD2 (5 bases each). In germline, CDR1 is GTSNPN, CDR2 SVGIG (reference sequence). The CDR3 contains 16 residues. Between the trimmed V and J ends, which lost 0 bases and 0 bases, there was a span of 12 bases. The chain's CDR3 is CAWSVIGTISYNEQFF. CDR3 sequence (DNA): TGTGCCTGGAGTGTTATAGGGACGATCTCCTACAATGAGCAGTTCTTC. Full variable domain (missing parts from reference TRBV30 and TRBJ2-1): SQTIHQWPATLVQPVGSPLSLECTVEGTSNPNLYWYRQAAGRGLQLLFYSVGIGQISSEVPQNLSASRPQDRQFILSSKKLLLSDSGFYLCAWSVIGTISYNEQFFGPGTRLTVL.

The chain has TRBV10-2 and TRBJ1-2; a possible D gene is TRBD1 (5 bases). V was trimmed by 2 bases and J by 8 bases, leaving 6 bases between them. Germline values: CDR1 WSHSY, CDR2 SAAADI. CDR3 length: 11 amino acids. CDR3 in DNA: TGCGCCAGCAGTGAGGAGGGGGGCTACACCTTC. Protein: CASSEEGGYTF.

CDR3: CASGISVGQDWTF. CDR3 nucleotides: TGTGCCAGCGGTATTTCGGTCGGGCAGGATTGGACCTTC. The chain links TRBV11-1 to TRBJ1-2; D unclear. The V gene lost 8 bases and the J gene lost 14 bases, with 24 bases spanning the gap. The CDR3 runs 13 residues. CDR1 and CDR2 (germline): SGHAT, FQDESV (reference sequence).

The DNA of the CDR3 is TGTGCCAGCAGCCAACAGGGGGCGGAATTCGCTTTCTTT. Its protein product is CASSQQGAEFAFF. The chain joins TRBV13 to TRBJ1-1, with TRBD1 identical over 9 bases. The V and J ends lost 5 bases and 11 bases, in that order; junction bases with no gene match: 9. Germline CDR1 PRHDT, CDR2 FYEKMQ (reference sequence). This CDR3 comprises 13 residues.

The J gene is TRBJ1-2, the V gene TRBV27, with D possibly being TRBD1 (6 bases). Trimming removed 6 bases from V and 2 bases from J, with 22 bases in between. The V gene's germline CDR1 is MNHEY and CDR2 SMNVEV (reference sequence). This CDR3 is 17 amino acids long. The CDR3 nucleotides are TGTGCCAGCAGAGACACAGGTGGGGGGCCGGTGAACTATGGCTACACCTTC. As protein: CASRDTGGGPVNYGYTF.

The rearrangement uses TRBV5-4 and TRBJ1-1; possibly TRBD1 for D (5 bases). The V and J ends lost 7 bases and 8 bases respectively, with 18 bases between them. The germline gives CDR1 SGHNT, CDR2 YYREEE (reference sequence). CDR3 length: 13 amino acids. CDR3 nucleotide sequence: TGTGCCAGCCGTTGGTGGGGCTCATGGGAAGCTTTCTTT. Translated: CASRWWGSWEAFF.

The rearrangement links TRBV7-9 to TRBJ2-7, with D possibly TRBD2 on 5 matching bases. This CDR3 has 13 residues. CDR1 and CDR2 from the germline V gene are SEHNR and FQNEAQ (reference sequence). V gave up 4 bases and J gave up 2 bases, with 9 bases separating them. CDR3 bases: TGTGCCAGCAGCTCGGACTCTGCCTACGAGCAGTACTTC. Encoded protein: CASSSDSAYEQYF.

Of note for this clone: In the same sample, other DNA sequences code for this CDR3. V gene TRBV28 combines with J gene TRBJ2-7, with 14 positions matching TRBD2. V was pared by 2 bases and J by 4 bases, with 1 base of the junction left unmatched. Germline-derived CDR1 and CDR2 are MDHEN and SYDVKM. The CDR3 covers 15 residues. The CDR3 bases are TGTGCCAGCAGTTTAGGGACTAGCGGGAGTTACGAGCAGTACTTC. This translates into CASSLGTSGSYEQYF.

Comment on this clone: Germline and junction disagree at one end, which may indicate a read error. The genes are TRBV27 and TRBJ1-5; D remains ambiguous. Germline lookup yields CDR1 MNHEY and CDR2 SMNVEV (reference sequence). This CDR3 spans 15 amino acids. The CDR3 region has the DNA TGTGCCAGCAGTATGAGGCCTCCGGAGAATCTGCCCCAGCATTTT. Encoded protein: CASSMRPPENLPQHF.